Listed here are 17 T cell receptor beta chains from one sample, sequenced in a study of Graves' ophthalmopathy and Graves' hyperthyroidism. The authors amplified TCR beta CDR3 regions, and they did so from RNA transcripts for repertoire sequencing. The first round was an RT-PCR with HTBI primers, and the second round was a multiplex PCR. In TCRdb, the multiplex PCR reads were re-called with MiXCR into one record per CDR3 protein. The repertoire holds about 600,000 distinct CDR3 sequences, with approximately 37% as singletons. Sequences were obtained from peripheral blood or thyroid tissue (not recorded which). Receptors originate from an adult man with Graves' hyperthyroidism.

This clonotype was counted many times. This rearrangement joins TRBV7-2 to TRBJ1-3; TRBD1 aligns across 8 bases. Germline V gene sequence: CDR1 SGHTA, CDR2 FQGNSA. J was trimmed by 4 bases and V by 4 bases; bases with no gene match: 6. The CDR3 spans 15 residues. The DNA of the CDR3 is TGTGCCAGCAGCTCTTACCGGACAGGGGGAAACACCATATATTTT. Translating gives CASSSYRTGGNTIYF. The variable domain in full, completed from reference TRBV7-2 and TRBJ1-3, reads GAGVSQSPSNKVTEKGKDVELRCDPISGHTALYWYRQSLGQGLEFLIYFQGNSAPDKSGLPSDRFSAERTGGSVSTLTIQRTQQEDSAVYLCASSSYRTGGNTIYFGEGSWLTVV.

CDR3: CASSTGQGGGNEQFF. In DNA form, the CDR3 reads TGTGCCAGCAGCACGGGACAGGGCGGGGGCAATGAGCAGTTCTTC. The chain is built from TRBV7-9 and TRBJ2-7; 9 bases are shared with TRBD1. The better agreement between TRBJ2-1 and the DNA end casts doubt on the J call. Germline CDR1 SEHNR, CDR2 FQNEAQ (reference sequence). This CDR3 contains 15 residues.

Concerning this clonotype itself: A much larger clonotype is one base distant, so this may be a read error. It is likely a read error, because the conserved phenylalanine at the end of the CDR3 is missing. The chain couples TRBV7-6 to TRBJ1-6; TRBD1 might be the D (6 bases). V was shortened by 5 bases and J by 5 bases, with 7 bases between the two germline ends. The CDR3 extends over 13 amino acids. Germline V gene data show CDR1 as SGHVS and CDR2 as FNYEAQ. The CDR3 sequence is CASSHRDNSPLHS. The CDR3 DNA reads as TGTGCCAGCAGCCACAGGGATAATTCACCCCTCCACTCT.

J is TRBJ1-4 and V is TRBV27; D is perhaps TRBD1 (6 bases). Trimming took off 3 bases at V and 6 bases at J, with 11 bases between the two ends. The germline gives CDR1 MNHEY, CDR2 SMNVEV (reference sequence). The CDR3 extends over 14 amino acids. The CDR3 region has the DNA TGTGCCAGCAGTTTCGGGGCAGGGGATGAAAAACTGTTTTTT. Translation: CASSFGAGDEKLFF.

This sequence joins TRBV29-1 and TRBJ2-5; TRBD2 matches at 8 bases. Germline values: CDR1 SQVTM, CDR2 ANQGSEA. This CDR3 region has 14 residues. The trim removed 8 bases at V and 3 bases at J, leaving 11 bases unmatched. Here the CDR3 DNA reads TGCAGCTTGGTTCGGGAGGGCCCTGAAGAGACCCAGTACTTC. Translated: CSLVREGPEETQYF.

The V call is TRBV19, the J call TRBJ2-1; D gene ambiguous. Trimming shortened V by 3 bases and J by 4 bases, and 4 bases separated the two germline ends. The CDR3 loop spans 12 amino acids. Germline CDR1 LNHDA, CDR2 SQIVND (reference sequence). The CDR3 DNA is TGTGCCAGTAGTATGCGATACAATGAGCAGTTCTTC. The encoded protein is CASSMRYNEQFF.

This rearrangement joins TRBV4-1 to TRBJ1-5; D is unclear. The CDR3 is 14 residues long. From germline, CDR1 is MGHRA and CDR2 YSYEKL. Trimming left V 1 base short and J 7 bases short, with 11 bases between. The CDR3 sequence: CASSQVTVGQPQHF. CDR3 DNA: TGCGCCAGCAGCCAAGTAACAGTAGGACAGCCCCAGCATTTT.

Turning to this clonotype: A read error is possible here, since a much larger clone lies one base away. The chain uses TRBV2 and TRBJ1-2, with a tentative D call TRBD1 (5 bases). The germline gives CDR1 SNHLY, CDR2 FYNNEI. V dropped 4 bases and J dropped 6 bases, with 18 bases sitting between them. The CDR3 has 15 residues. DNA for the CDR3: TGTGCCAGCAGTGCCTTGTGGCAGGACAAAAATGGCTACACCTTC. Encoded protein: CASSALWQDKNGYTF.

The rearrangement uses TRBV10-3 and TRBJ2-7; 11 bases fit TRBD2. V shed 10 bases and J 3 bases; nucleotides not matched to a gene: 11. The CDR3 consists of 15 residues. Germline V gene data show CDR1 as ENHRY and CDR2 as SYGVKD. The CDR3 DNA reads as TGTGCCAGCACCGTTAGCGGGAGGGCCCTCTACGAGCAGTACTTC. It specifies CASTVSGRALYEQYF.

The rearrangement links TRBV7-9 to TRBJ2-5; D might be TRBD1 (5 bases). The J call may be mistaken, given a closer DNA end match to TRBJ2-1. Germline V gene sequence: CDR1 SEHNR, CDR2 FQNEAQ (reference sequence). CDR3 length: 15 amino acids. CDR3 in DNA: TGTGCCAGCAGCTCTAAAAGCCTTAGGGGCAATGAGCAGTTCTTC. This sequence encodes CASSSKSLRGNEQFF.

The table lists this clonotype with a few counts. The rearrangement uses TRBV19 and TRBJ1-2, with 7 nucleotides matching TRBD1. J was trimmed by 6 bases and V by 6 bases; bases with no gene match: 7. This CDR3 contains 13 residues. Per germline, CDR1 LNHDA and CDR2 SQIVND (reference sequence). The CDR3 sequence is CASRPGQRDGYTF. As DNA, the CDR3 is TGTGCCAGTAGACCGGGACAGAGAGATGGCTACACCTTC.

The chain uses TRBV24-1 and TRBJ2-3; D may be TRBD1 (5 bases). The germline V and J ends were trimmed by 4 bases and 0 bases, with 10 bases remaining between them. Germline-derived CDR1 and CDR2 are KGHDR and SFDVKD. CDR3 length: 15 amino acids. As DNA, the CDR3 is TGTGCCACCAGTGAAGGGCAGGGAAGCACAGATACGCAGTATTTT. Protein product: CATSEGQGSTDTQYF.

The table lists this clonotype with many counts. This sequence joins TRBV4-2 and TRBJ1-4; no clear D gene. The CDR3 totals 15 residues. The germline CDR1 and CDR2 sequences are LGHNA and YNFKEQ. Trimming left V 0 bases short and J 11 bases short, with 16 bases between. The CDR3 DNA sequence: TGTGCCAGCAGCCAAGAATGGCGGGGAGAACCTAAACTGTTTTTT. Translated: CASSQEWRGEPKLFF.

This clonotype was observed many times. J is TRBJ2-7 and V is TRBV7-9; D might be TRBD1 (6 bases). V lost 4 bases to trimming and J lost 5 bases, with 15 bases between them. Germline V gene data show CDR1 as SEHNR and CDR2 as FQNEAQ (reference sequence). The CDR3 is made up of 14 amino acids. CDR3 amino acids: CASSSGVTGHEQYF. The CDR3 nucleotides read TGTGCCAGCAGCTCAGGGGTCACAGGCCACGAGCAGTACTTC. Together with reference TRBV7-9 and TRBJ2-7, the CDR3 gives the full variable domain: DTGVSQNPRHKITKRGQNVTFRCDPISEHNRLYWYRQTLGQGPEFLTYFQNEAQLEKSRLLSDRFSAERPKGSFSTLEIQRTEQGDSAMYLCASSSGVTGHEQYFGPGTRLTVT.

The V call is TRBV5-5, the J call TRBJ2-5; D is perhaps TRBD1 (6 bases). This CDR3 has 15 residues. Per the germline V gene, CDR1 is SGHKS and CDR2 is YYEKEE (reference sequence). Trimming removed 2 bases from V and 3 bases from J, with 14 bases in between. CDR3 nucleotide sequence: TGTGCCAGCAGCTTCAGCACAGGGTGGGAAGAGACCCAGTACTTC. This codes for CASSFSTGWEETQYF. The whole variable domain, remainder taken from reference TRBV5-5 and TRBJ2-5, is DAGVTQSPTHLIKTRGQQVTLRCSPISGHKSVSWYQQVLGQGPQFIFQYYEKEERGRGNFPDRFSARQFPNYSSELNVNALLLGDSALYLCASSFSTGWEETQYFGPGTRLLVL.

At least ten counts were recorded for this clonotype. The CDR3 sequence is CASSLTFNHGYTF. CDR3 DNA sequence: TGTGCCAGCAGCTTAACTTTTAATCATGGCTACACCTTC. This chain connects TRBV7-3 to TRBJ1-2, with D uncertain. Trimming left V 0 bases short and J 6 bases short, with 8 bases between. There are 13 residues in the CDR3. Germline CDR1 and CDR2: SGHTA and FQGTGA.

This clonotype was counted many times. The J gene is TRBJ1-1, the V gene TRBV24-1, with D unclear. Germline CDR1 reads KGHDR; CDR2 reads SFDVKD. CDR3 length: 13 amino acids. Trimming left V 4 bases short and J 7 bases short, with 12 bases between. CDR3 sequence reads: CATSEIEFGEAFF. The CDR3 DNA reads TGTGCCACCAGTGAAATAGAATTTGGTGAAGCTTTCTTT.